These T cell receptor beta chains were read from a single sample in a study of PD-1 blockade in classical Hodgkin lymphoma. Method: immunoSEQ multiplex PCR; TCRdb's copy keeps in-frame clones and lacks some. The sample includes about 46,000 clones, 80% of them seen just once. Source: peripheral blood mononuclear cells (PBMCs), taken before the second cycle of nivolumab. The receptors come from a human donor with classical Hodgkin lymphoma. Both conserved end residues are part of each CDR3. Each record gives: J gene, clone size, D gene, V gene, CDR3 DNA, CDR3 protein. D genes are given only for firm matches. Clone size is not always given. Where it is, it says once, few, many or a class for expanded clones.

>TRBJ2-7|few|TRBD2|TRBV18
TGTGCCAGCTCACCACCCGTAGCGGGAGGGTCCTACGAGCAGTACTTC
CASSPPVAGGSYEQYF
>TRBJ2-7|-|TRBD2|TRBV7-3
TGTGCCAGCAGCCCACTAGCGGGAGGGGCCTACGAGCAGTACTTC
CASSPLAGGAYEQYF
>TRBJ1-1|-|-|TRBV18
TGTGCCAGCTCACCTCCACGGGGCCCGGTTAGGTTCACTGAAGCTTTCTTT
CASSPPRGPVRFTEAFF
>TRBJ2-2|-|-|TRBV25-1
TGTGCCAGCAGGCGAGAGGGGAACACCGGGGAGCTGTTTTTT
CASRREGNTGELFF
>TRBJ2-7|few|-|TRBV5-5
TGTGCCAGCAGCTTGGATGCTAACTCCTACGAGCAGTACTTC
CASSLDANSYEQYF
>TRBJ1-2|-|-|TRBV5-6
TGTGCCAGCAGCTTGGGCAGCTTCTATGGCTACACCTTC
CASSLGSFYGYTF
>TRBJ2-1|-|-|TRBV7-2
TGTGCCAGCAGCAACCACCCAGCGGATGAGCAGTTCTTC
CASSNHPADEQFF
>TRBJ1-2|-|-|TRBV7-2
TGTGCCAGCAGCTTCGATGGGGGGAGGGTCTATGGCTACACCTTC
CASSFDGGRVYGYTF
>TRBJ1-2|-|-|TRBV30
TGTGCCTGGAGTGTAACACAGATCCATGGCTACACCTTC
CAWSVTQIHGYTF
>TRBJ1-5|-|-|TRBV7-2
TGTGCCAGCAGCCCCTCTCCCGGGTCAAATCAGCCCCAGCATTTT
CASSPSPGSNQPQHF
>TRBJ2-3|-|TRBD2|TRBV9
TGTGCCAGCACCATTAACCCGACTAGCGCAGATACGCAGTATTTT
CASTINPTSADTQYF
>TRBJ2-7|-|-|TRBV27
TGTGCCAGCAGGGGACTGACCACTACCTACGAGCAGTACTTC
CASRGLTTTYEQYF
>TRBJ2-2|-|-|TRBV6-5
TGTGCCAGCAGTTACAGAGACGGGGAGCTGTTTTTT
CASSYRDGELFF
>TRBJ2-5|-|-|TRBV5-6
TGTGCCAGCAGCCCGATGGGGGGCGGGGAGACCCAGTACTTC
CASSPMGGGETQYF
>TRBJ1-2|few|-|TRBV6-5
TGTGCCAGCAGTTACTTCCACGGGATGAACTATGGCTACACCTTC
CASSYFHGMNYGYTF
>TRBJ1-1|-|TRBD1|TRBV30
TGTGCCTGGAGTGCATACCTACAGGGGGCAGCTTTCTTT
CAWSAYLQGAAFF
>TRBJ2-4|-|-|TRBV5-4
TGTGCCAGCAGGCCTGGCGAGGGGGCCAAAAACATTCAGTACTTC
CASRPGEGAKNIQYF
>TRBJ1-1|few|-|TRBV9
TGTGCCAGCAGCGTAGATAGCCGGACCAACACTGAAGCTTTCTTT
CASSVDSRTNTEAFF
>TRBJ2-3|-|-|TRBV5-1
TGCGCCAGCAGCTTTGGCGGTGTTCGCACAGATACGCAGTATTTT
CASSFGGVRTDTQYF
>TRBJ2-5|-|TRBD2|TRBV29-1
TGCAGCGCTCGGCCCAGACTAGCGGGAGAGCACCAAGAGACCCAGTACTTC
CSARPRLAGEHQETQYF
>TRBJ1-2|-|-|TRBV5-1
TGCGCCAGCAGTTGGGACACTGCTGGCTACACCTTC
CASSWDTAGYTF
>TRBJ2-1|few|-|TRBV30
TGTGCCTGGAGTGTGAGTCTGAACAATGAGCAGTTCTTC
CAWSVSLNNEQFF
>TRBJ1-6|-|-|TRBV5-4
TGTGCCAGCAGCTTCCTCGACAGCCATAATTCACCCCTCCACTTT
CASSFLDSHNSPLHF
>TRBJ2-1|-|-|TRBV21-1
TGTGCCAGCAGCAAACCGGGACAGGACAATGAGCAGTTCTTC
CASSKPGQDNEQFF
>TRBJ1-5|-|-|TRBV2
TGTGCCAGCAGCCAACAGGAATTAGATAGCAATCAGCCCCAGCATTTT
CASSQQELDSNQPQHF
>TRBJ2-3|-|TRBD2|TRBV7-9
TGTGCCAGTCTAGCGGGAGAGGCAGATACGCAGTATTTT
CASLAGEADTQYF
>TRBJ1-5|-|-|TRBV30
TGTGCCTGGAGTGCTGGACAAGGCAATCAGCCCCAGCATTTT
CAWSAGQGNQPQHF
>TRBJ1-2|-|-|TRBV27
TGTGCCAGCAGTCCCCGGGGCACTGGCTACACCTTC
CASSPRGTGYTF
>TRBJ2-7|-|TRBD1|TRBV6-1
TGTGCCAGCATTGGCCAGGGGGCATCCGACGAGCAGTACTTC
CASIGQGASDEQYF
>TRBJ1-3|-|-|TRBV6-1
TGTGCCAGCAGAAGAAACAGCGTCTCTGGAAACACCATATATTTT
CASRRNSVSGNTIYF
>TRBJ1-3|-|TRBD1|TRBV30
TGTGCCTGGAGTACAGGGGGGAACTCTGGAAACACCATATATTTT
CAWSTGGNSGNTIYF
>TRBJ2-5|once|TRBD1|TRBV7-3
TGTGCCAGCAGCTTACTGGGACAGGGAGGAGGAGAGACCCAGTACTTC
CASSLLGQGGGETQYF
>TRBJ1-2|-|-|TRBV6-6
TGTGCCAGCAGTTACGGATGGGGAGAAGGCGGCTACACCTTC
CASSYGWGEGGYTF
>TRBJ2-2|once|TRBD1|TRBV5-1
TGCGCCAGCCGGACAGGGTTGGGCACCGGGGAGCTGTTTTTT
CASRTGLGTGELFF
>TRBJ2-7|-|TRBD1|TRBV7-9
TGTGCCAGCAGCTTAGCTCTGGGACAGGGGGTGGGGGAGCAGTACTTC
CASSLALGQGVGEQYF
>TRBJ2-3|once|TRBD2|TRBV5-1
TGCGCCAGCAGCTCCTCCCCAGGGACTAGTAGTGATACGCAGTATTTT
CASSSSPGTSSDTQYF
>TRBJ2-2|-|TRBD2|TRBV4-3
TGCGCCAGCAGCCAAGATATTGGGGGGGTTACCGGGGAGCTGTTTTTT
CASSQDIGGVTGELFF
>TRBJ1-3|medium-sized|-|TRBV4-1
TGCGCCAGCAGCCCCCTTGGGGCGGCTGGAAACACCATATATTTT
CASSPLGAAGNTIYF
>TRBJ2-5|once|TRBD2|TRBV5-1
TGCGCCAGCAGATTTGGGACTAGCGAACGACAAGAGACCCAGTACTTC
CASRFGTSERQETQYF
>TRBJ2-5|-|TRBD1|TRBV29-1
TGCAGCGTGGACAGGGAAGGTAAAGAGACCCAGTACTTC
CSVDREGKETQYF
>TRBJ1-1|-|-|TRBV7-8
TGTGCCAGCACCCTTATGACAGGTCACACTGAAGCTTTCTTT
CASTLMTGHTEAFF
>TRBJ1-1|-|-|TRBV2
TGTGCCAGCAGAGCCATTGGGACAGAAGCTTTCTTT
CASRAIGTEAFF
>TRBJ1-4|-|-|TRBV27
TGTGCCAGCAAACAGGGTACGAAAAAACTGTTTTTT
CASKQGTKKLFF
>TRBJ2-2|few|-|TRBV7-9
TGTGCCAGCAGCTTCCGGGTTACCGGGGAGCTGTTTTTT
CASSFRVTGELFF
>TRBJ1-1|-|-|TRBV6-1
TGTGCCAGCAGTGAACGGCAGATACAAAACACTGAAGCTTTCTTT
CASSERQIQNTEAFF
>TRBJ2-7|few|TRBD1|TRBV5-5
TGTGCCAGCAGAAGACAGGGAACGAACAACGAGCAGTACTTC
CASRRQGTNNEQYF
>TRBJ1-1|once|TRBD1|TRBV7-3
TGTGCCAGCAGCTTAACAGGTTCGAAGGGACAGACGGCTTTCTTT
CASSLTGSKGQTAFF
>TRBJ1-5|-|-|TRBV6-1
TGTGCCAGCAGTGAAGGGGAGAACTTCAATCAGCCCCAGCATTTT
CASSEGENFNQPQHF
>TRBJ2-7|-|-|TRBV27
TGTGCCAGCAGTACCCGGCCTTATCTTCGAGACGAGCAGTACTTC
CASSTRPYLRDEQYF
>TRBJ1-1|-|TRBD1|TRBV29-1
TGCCGGAGACAGGGGGCCTGGTACACTGAAGCTTTCTTT
CRRQGAWYTEAFF
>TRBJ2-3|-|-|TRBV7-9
TGTGCCAGCAGCCCCCCCGTTGGGGGGGATACGCAGTATTTT
CASSPPVGGDTQYF
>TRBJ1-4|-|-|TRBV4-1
TGCGCCAGCAGCCAGGGGTCGGCGGAGGGAAATGAAAAACTGTTTTTT
CASSQGSAEGNEKLFF
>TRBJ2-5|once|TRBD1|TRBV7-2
TGTGCCAGCAGCTTACGCACAGGGGGCAGGGAGACCCAGTACTTC
CASSLRTGGRETQYF
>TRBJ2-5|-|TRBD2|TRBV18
TGTGCCAGCTTGCGGGCCAGGGAGGGAGAGACCCAGTACTTC
CASLRAREGETQYF
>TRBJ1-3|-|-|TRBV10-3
TGTGCCATCAGTGGCTTTAGGGGGAACTCTGGAAACACCATATATTTT
CAISGFRGNSGNTIYF
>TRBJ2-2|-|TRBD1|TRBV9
TGTGCCAGCAGCGTAGCTGGACAGGGGTTTTCCGCCGGGGAGCTGTTTTTT
CASSVAGQGFSAGELFF
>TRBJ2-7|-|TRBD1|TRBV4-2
TGTGCCAGCAGCCAAGGTCCGGGACAGGGGGGCGACGAGCAGTACTTC
CASSQGPGQGGDEQYF